This T cell receptor (beta chain) stems from a study of blood T cells in healthy people across ages. Study-level results: TCR beta diversity correlated strongly with naive T cell percentage. Higher diversity and more naive CD4+ cells were features of long-lived donors, compared to aged donors. The fall in TCR beta diversity per million T cells was roughly linear with age.

A second PCR of roughly 7 to 11 cycles used a sample-barcoded 5' primer and a J-beta primer mix. All samples yielded 2.5 million or more CDR3-containing paired-end reads. From the 5' RACE reads, TCRdb called clonotypes with MiXCR, one entry per CDR3 protein. The top ten clones hold less than 2.5% of a sample with roughly 2 million distinct CDR3 sequences, around 48% of them seen once. V was trimmed by 5 bases and J by 0 bases, leaving 11 bases between them. Per the germline V gene, CDR1 is MNHEY and CDR2 is SMNVEV (reference sequence). The CDR3 consists of 14 residues. This clonotype was seen a few times. The antigen is not known.

Specimen: blood. J is TRBJ2-7 and V is TRBV27; D is perhaps TRBD2 (6 bases). The origin of this receptor is a middle-aged woman in good health. The CDR3 is CASSIAGFSYEQYF. In DNA, the CDR3 is TGTGCCAGCAGTATCGCGGGGTTCTCCTACGAGCAGTACTTC.